Here is one T cell receptor (beta chain) with its context. The antigen it binds to is not known. Within one base of it there is no much larger clone, and no base qualities were kept. Library generation was performed with the immunoSEQ multiplex PCR assay. This immuneACCESS table, as held by TCRdb, lists in-frame sequences with V and J called but not all clones. Of the missing ones, under half trace to an unresolved V gene in checked studies; the others have no known cause. The sample data list roughly 80,000 clones, and about 92% of these were observed just once. The ten largest account for 2.6% of the sample. Based on the germline V gene, the CDR1 and CDR2 sequences are SGHNT and YENEEA. V is trimmed back by 5 bases and J by 8 bases, and the junction contains 6 bases that no gene match accounts for. The cysteine opens and the phenylalanine closes a CDR3 of 13 amino acids. Here the CDR3 DNA is all that survives: 39 bases in frame from base 1.

These data originate in a study of T cell changes during pregnancy in multiple sclerosis (dated by TCRdb to between 2019 and 2020). At the level of the whole study: In women with multiple sclerosis, the researchers looked at how the T cell repertoire shifted as pregnancy progressed.

The sequence was collected from a female donor in good health, enrolled as a control in a pregnancy study. The chain employs TRBV11-3 and TRBJ2-1; 7 central nucleotides agree with TRBD1. The sequencing used peripheral blood, collected after pregnancy. The CDR3 sequence is CASSPTGFDEQFF. The nucleotides are TGTGCCAGCAGCCCGACAGGGTTCGATGAGCAGTTCTTC.